This T cell receptor (beta chain) appears in the sequencing data of a study of blood T cell repertoires in COVID-19. Study as a whole: Whether acute or convalescent, the COVID-19 samples came from the United States, Italy and Spain. PBMCs, B-cell-depleted T cells, or T cells were the source of the cDNA or gDNA that made up the material.

Assay: immunoSEQ multiplex PCR; the TCRdb copy retains only in-frame clones and omits some. The data contain fewer than 350,000 clones, 65% to 90% of them singletons. Sequencing was carried out using PBMCs or T cells enriched from blood (not recorded which). The clonotype was recovered from a woman in her forties with acute COVID-19.

CDR3 coding DNA: TGTGCCAGCCGGAGGGGACCAAACTATGGCTACACCTTC. Translation: CASRRGPNYGYTF. This sequence joins TRBV6-5 and TRBJ1-2; D might be TRBD1 (5 bases). This CDR3 has 13 residues. Trimming took off 8 bases at V and 2 bases at J, with 12 bases between the two ends. Germline CDR1 MNHEY, CDR2 SVGAGI.